This TCR beta chain was observed in a study of blood T cells in healthy people across ages (dated by TCRdb to the mid-2010s). Regarding the study in general: Template switching captured roughly one uniquely barcoded TCR beta cDNA molecule per two T cells in model experiments. The study measured age-related changes in TCR beta repertoire diversity using deep sequencing normalized with unique cDNA molecular identifiers. Donors were grouped into four age groups: young (average roughly 17 years), middle-aged (approximately 41), aged (over 55) and long-lived (less than 85). To avoid experimental bias, donors of different ages were randomly spread across the sequencing lanes. Using the same blood draw, the study looked at two additional independent replicas of 1 million unique cDNA reads for two donors, one aged 18 to 29 and the other aged 80 or older. Overall study results and their limits: Compared with the aged group, the long-lived group had more naive CD4+ T cells, fewer expanded clones and increased TCR diversity, suggesting age selection. Total diversity estimates from one million sequenced T cells were considered lower bounds and underestimates. Because donor CMV infection status was unknown, age-related changes in expanded clonotypes were potentially confounded. A strong correlation was found between observed TCR beta diversity and the percentage of naive T cells measured by flow cytometry. Bulk unsorted PBMC profiling prevented conclusive comparison of naive and antigen-experienced compartments. Observed TCR beta diversity per million T cells fell roughly linearly with age, and a significant reduction was already apparent by age around 40.

The library was made by 5' RACE. The sequencer was an Illumina HiSeq 2500. A second PCR of about 6 to 11 cycles was performed with a sample-barcoded 5' primer and a J-beta primer mix. Each TCR beta cDNA molecule received a unique molecular identifier from a template-switch 5' adaptor carrying 12 random nucleotides. Each sample yielded at least 2.5 million CDR3-containing paired-end reads. The Mint cDNA synthesis kit, primed by a TRBC-specific oligonucleotide, was used to synthesize first-strand cDNA from all RNA. Following uracil-DNA glycosylase treatment, all cDNA underwent a first 18-cycle PCR with the universal primers M1SS and BC2_uni_R. Per the authors' processing: For normalization, 1 million high-quality reads, each with a distinct molecular identifier, were randomly selected from each sample. Instead of being binned into consensus sequences, reads that shared molecular identifiers were thrown out. MiTCR, set to a Q25 quality threshold and the strictest error-elimination algorithm, was used for CDR3 identification, clonotype clustering and error correction. A nonparametric unseen species model with Euler transformation was used to estimate lower-bound total TCR beta diversity. TCRdb cleaned the public reads at Q25 with fastp, built clones with MiXCR and kept in-frame beta chains. When rows share a CDR3 protein, they turn into one entry using the most common DNA and genes. The V and J calls reflect TCRdb's pipeline rather than the authors' work. The sample table holds hundreds of thousands of distinct CDR3 sequences, of which roughly 20% were seen once. Around 3.4% of the sample lies in the top ten.

The sample holds many counts of this clonotype. Its antigen target is currently unknown. Base-call qualities are not available, and no considerably larger clone is one nucleotide away. Systemically healthy Caucasian individuals from Russia, roughly 40 in total and aged roughly 6 to 100 years, were included as donors. Approximately 10 milliliters of peripheral blood were collected from each donor into EDTA-treated Vacutainer tubes. Ficoll-Paque density-gradient centrifugation was used to isolate PBMCs, with at least 7 million per sample. Trizol reagent was used to extract total RNA from the PBMCs, yielding at least 5.5 micrograms per sample. For every donor, flow cytometry on a PBMC aliquot measured the percentage of naive CD45RAhigh/CD27high T cells. The trim is 2 bases for V and 0 bases for J, with a gap of 11 bases between the germline ends. From the cysteine through the phenylalanine, the CDR3 covers 15 amino acids. Only the CDR3 region is kept as DNA, spanning 45 bases read in frame from base 1. For CDR1 and CDR2, the germline V gene (reference sequence) lists DFQATT and SNEGSKA.

This TCR derives from a man between 65 and 80 years old in good health. The rearranged segments are TRBV20-1 and TRBJ1-5; no confident D gene assignment can be made. The sample consisted of blood. Here is the DNA: TGCAGTGCTAGACTGGGGTCTTATAGCAATCAGCCCCAGCATTTT. It codes for CSARLGSYSNQPQHF.